This T cell receptor beta chain was sequenced in a study of T-cell reconstitution after alpha-beta-depleted transplantation in children. General study points: Fresh T-cell production supplied most of the T-cell counts and diversity seen one year after transplant.

At least ten counts were recorded for this clonotype. The antigen is not known. The CDR3 is 18 residues long. Losses at the gene ends were 2 bases for V and 5 bases for J; bases not matched to a gene: 13. Per germline, CDR1 DFQATT and CDR2 SNEGSKA (reference sequence). Unique molecular identifiers were incorporated when the TCRbeta library was constructed. TCRdb independently ran MiXCR on the PCR reads; one entry per CDR3 protein. This sample has roughly 300,000 distinct CDR3 sequences, with more than 9% found just once. The clonotype originates from a male patient between 2 and 15 years old who had a stem cell transplant for chronic granulomatous disease, so the T cells may come from the graft donor. Sample: peripheral blood, taken 180 days after TCRalphabeta/CD19-depleted stem cell transplant. The chain links TRBV20-1 to TRBJ2-3, with TRBD2 matching over 13 bases. CDR3 coding DNA: TGCAGTGCTAGACGGACTAGCGGGGGTACCGGCGTACGAGATACGCAGTATTTT. Translating it yields CSARRTSGGTGVRDTQYF.